This TCR beta chain was captured in a study of beta chain features in type 1 diabetes. Whole-study results and caveats: People with Type 1 diabetes carried modestly yet significantly shorter TCRB CDR3s in all four CD4+ subsets.

A note on this clone: Its antigen is currently unknown. Other DNA sequences in this sample translate to the same CDR3.

Per donor, one heparinised blood draw averaged approximately 120 mL. Trimming at V came to 2 bases and at J to 1 base, leaving 2 bases not matched to a gene. The CDR3 is 16 amino acids. The germline CDR1 and CDR2 sequences are SGHTA and FQGTGA. Expressed TCRB transcripts got sequenced, as all isolated RNA was reverse transcribed. Libraries were prepared by immunoSEQ multiplex PCR; TCRdb keeps only in-frame clonotypes and omits some of them. Of 160,000 or so clones detected, about 10% appear once; the ten largest clones hold about 0.75%. Sequencing was done on a sample of central memory CD4+ T cells from blood. The V call is TRBV7-3, the J call TRBJ2-2, with 9 bases lining up with TRBD1. The origin of this receptor is a woman aged 30 to 39 with type 1 diabetes. This CDR3 reads CASSLGGQGNTGELFF. CDR3 sequence (DNA): TGTGCCAGCAGCTTAGGGGGACAGGGGAACACCGGGGAGCTGTTTTTT.